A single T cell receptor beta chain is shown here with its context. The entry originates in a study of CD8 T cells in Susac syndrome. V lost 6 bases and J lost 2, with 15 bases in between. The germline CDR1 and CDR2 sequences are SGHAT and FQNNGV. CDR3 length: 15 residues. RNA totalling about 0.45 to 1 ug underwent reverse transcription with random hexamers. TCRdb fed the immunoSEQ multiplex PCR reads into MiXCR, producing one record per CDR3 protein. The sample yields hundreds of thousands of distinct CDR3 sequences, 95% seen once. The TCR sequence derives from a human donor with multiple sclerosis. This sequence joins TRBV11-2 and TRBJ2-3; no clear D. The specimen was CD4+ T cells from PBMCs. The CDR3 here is CASSRGSLNTDTQYF. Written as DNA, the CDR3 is TGTGCCAGCAGTCGAGGCTCCTTAAACACAGATACGCAGTATTTT.